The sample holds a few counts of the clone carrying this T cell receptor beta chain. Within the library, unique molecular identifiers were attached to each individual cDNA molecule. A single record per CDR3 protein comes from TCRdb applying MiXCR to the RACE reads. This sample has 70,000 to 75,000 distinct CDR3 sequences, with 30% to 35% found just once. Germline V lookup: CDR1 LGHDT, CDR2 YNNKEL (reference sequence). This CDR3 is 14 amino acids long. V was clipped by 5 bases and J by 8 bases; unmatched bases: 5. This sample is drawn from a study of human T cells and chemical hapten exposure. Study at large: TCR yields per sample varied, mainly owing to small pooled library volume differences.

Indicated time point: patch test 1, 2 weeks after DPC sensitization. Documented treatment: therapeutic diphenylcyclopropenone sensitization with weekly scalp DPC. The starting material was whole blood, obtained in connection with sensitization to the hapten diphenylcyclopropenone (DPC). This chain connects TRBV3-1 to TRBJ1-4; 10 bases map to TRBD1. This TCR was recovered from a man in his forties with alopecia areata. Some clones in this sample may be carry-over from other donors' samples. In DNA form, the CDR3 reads TGTGCCAGCAGCGGACAGGGGGGAATCGAAAAACTGTTTTTT. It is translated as CASSGQGGIEKLFF.